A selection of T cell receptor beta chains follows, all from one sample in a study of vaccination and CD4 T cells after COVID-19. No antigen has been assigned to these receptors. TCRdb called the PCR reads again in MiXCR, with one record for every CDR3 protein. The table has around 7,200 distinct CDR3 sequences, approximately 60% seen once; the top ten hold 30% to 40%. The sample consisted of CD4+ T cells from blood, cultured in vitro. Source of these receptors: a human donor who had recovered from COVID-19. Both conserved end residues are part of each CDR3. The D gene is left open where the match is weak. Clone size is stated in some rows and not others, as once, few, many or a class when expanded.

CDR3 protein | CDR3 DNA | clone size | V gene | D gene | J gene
CASSLSRLPGHGYTF | TGTGCCAGCAGTTTATCCCGGCTACCGGGGCATGGCTACACCTTC | few | TRBV27 | - | TRBJ1-2
CATRQGFQETQYF | TGTGCCACCAGACAAGGTTTCCAAGAGACCCAGTACTTC | once | TRBV24-1 | - | TRBJ2-5
CASSIPSIGELFF | TGTGCCAGTAGTATCCCGTCGATCGGGGAGCTGTTTTTT | - | TRBV19 | - | TRBJ2-2
CASSRDPVNTEAFF | TGCGCCAGCAGTCGCGACCCTGTGAACACTGAAGCTTTCTTT | few | TRBV10-1 | - | TRBJ1-1
CASSAVAGVNEQFF | TGTGCCAGCAGCGCGGTAGCGGGAGTCAATGAGCAGTTCTTC | few | TRBV7-3 | TRBD2 | TRBJ2-1
CASSSDQLAGGTYEQYF | TGTGCCAGCAGTTCCGATCAACTAGCGGGGGGAACCTACGAGCAGTACTTC | - | TRBV6-5 | TRBD2 | TRBJ2-7
CASSPADYGYTF | TGTGCCAGCAGTCCGGCTGACTATGGCTACACCTTC | - | TRBV6-1 | - | TRBJ1-2
CSPQEGGFNYGYTF | TGCAGTCCTCAAGAGGGGGGCTTCAACTATGGCTACACCTTC | - | TRBV20-1 | - | TRBJ1-2
CASSLWALLGQGISPLHF | TGTGCCAGCAGTTTATGGGCCCTTCTGGGACAGGGAATCTCACCCCTCCACTTT | few | TRBV28 | TRBD1 | TRBJ1-6
CASSRTGGASGNTIYF | TGTGCCAGCAGTCGAACAGGGGGCGCATCTGGAAACACCATATATTTT | - | TRBV6-1 | TRBD1 | TRBJ1-3
CASSVYGAPYGYTF | TGTGCCAGCAGTGTGTATGGGGCTCCCTATGGCTACACCTTC | - | TRBV6-1 | - | TRBJ1-2
CASSLALADTGELFF | TGTGCCAGCAGCTTAGCGTTAGCGGACACCGGGGAGCTGTTTTTT | - | TRBV7-2 | - | TRBJ2-2
CSAMDRNSGNTIYF | TGCAGTGCTATGGACAGGAACTCTGGAAACACCATATATTTT | - | TRBV20-1 | TRBD1 | TRBJ1-3
CASSSVGQGLYEQYF | TGTGCCAGCAGTTCCGTAGGACAGGGCCTCTACGAGCAGTACTTC | - | TRBV6-5 | TRBD1 | TRBJ2-7
CASTPSGTEYNEQFF | TGTGCCAGCACCCCTAGCGGAACCGAATACAATGAGCAGTTCTTC | few | TRBV27 | TRBD2 | TRBJ2-1
CSARNGGGQYF | TGCAGTGCTAGAAACGGGGGCGGGCAGTACTTC | - | TRBV20-1 | - | TRBJ2-7
CASSLLDTYTDTQYF | TGTGCCAGCAGTTTGTTAGACACTTACACAGATACGCAGTATTTT | few | TRBV28 | - | TRBJ2-3
CASSEAGSNQETQYF | TGTGCCAGCAGTGAAGCGGGTAGCAACCAAGAGACCCAGTACTTC | once | TRBV2 | - | TRBJ2-5
CASYQGMNTEAFF | TGTGCCAGCTATCAGGGCATGAACACTGAAGCTTTCTTT | - | TRBV28 | - | TRBJ1-1
CASSGGSSSYNEQFF | TGTGCCAGCAGCGGCGGGTCGAGCTCCTACAATGAGCAGTTCTTC | once | TRBV7-2 | - | TRBJ2-1
CSASRPDNQPQHF | TGCAGTGCTAGTCGTCCAGACAATCAGCCCCAGCATTTT | - | TRBV20-1 | - | TRBJ1-5
CASSRLRTGERPLHF | TGTGCCAGCAGCAGACTTCGGACAGGCGAAAGACCCCTCCACTTT | - | TRBV7-2 | TRBD1 | TRBJ1-6
CASSFSGRSSEQFF | TGTGCCAGCAGCTTCTCGGGGCGATCGAGTGAGCAGTTCTTC | - | TRBV7-2 | - | TRBJ2-1
CASRGLAGGRGKGQFF | TGTGCCAGCAGGGGGCTAGCGGGAGGGCGTGGTAAGGGGCAGTTCTTC | - | TRBV27 | TRBD2 | TRBJ2-1
CASSLWARAHQPQHF | TGTGCCAGCAGTTTATGGGCCAGGGCGCATCAGCCCCAGCATTTT | - | TRBV28 | - | TRBJ1-5
CSGGGQAAGYTF | TGCAGCGGGGGGGGACAGGCCGCGGGCTACACCTTC | once | TRBV29-1 | TRBD1 | TRBJ1-2
CASSKGRGRGDQPQHF | TGTGCCAGTAGTAAAGGCCGGGGTAGGGGAGATCAGCCCCAGCATTTT | once | TRBV19 | - | TRBJ1-5
CASSLGGQSSYNSPLHF | TGTGCCAGCAGCTTAGGAGGTCAGAGCTCCTATAATTCACCCCTCCACTTT | - | TRBV7-8 | - | TRBJ1-6
CASRLGELGTQYF | TGCGCCAGCCGCCTCGGGGAGCTGGGGACGCAGTATTTT | once | TRBV10-1 | - | TRBJ2-3
CAIHRRGVNYGYTF | TGTGCCATTCACCGGAGGGGGGTTAACTATGGCTACACCTTC | - | TRBV6-1 | - | TRBJ1-2
CSARVPGGDIQYF | TGCAGTGCTAGAGTACCAGGGGGTGACATTCAGTACTTC | few | TRBV20-1 | TRBD1 | TRBJ2-4
CASSLDGRAGELFF | TGTGCCAGCAGCTTAGACGGGAGGGCCGGGGAGCTGTTTTTT | few | TRBV7-3 | TRBD2 | TRBJ2-2
CASSGQRTSSYEQYF | TGTGCCAGCAGTGGGCAAAGGACGAGCTCCTACGAGCAGTACTTC | few | TRBV6-1 | - | TRBJ2-7
CASSPRKVDTGELFF | TGTGCCAGCAGCCCCCGGAAGGTCGACACCGGGGAGCTGTTTTTT | few | TRBV7-2 | - | TRBJ2-2
CASSTSQGVNYGYTF | TGTGCCAGCAGCACCTCACAGGGGGTCAACTATGGCTACACCTTC | - | TRBV7-2 | TRBD1 | TRBJ1-2
CASSLQGANTIYF | TGTGCCAGCAGCTTGCAGGGGGCGAACACCATATATTTT | - | TRBV5-4 | TRBD1 | TRBJ1-3
CARPGLSQETQYF | TGTGCCAGACCGGGACTATCTCAAGAGACCCAGTACTTC | - | TRBV21-1 | - | TRBJ2-5
CASSQEPGLAGGSSYNEQFF | TGCGCCAGCAGCCAAGAACCGGGACTAGCGGGAGGGAGCTCCTACAATGAGCAGTTCTTC | - | TRBV4-1 | TRBD2 | TRBJ2-1
CASSEIRSGQGRAQHF | TGTGCCAGCAGTGAAATCAGGTCGGGACAGGGAAGGGCCCAGCATTTT | - | TRBV2 | TRBD1 | TRBJ1-5
CASSLGAVEQFF | TGCGCCAGCAGCTTAGGAGCGGTGGAGCAGTTCTTC | - | TRBV5-1 | - | TRBJ2-1
CASSYKPGTNEQFF | TGTGCCAGCAGTTACAAACCTGGTACGAATGAGCAGTTCTTC | - | TRBV6-5 | - | TRBJ2-1
CAIRREKGDTQYF | TGTGCCATCAGGCGGGAGAAGGGAGATACGCAGTATTTT | - | TRBV10-3 | TRBD2 | TRBJ2-3
CSAQFQGLAGKGQFF | TGCAGTGCCCAATTTCAGGGACTAGCGGGAAAAGGGCAGTTCTTC | - | TRBV20-1 | TRBD2 | TRBJ2-1
CASSSRLGGSYEQYF | TGTGCCAGCAGTTCCCGACTGGGGGGATCCTACGAGCAGTACTTC | - | TRBV27 | - | TRBJ2-7
CAGRATSGRVDEQFF | TGCGCCGGCCGGGCGACTAGCGGGAGGGTCGATGAGCAGTTCTTC | - | TRBV10-1 | TRBD2 | TRBJ2-1
CATSDGQTYGYTF | TGTGCCACCAGTGATGGACAGACCTATGGCTACACCTTC | - | TRBV24-1 | - | TRBJ1-2
CASSTRTGGTEAFF | TGTGCCAGTAGTACCCGGACAGGGGGCACTGAAGCTTTCTTT | once | TRBV19 | TRBD1 | TRBJ1-1
CASSDRTGDQPQHF | TGTGCCAGCAGCGATCGGACAGGAGACCAGCCCCAGCATTTT | - | TRBV7-2 | TRBD1 | TRBJ1-5
CASSPPRGGQGYGYTF | TGTGCCAGCAGCCCCCCCCGCGGGGGACAGGGTTATGGCTACACCTTC | few | TRBV7-2 | TRBD1 | TRBJ1-2
CASSHRAYGYTF | TGTGCCAGCAGTCACCGGGCCTATGGCTACACCTTC | - | TRBV2 | - | TRBJ1-2
CASSTRTGRGNQPQHF | TGTGCCAGTAGTACAAGGACAGGAAGGGGCAATCAGCCCCAGCATTTT | - | TRBV19 | TRBD1 | TRBJ1-5
CSARDFLAAYTDTQYF | TGCAGTGCTAGAGATTTTCTAGCGGCCTACACAGATACGCAGTATTTT | - | TRBV20-1 | TRBD2 | TRBJ2-3
CSAHPVTEPLGDSPLHF | TGCAGTGCCCATCCTGTGACCGAGCCATTAGGTGATTCACCCCTCCACTTT | - | TRBV20-1 | - | TRBJ1-6
CAISLSGSYTGELFF | TGTGCCATCAGTCTTAGCGGGAGTTACACCGGGGAGCTGTTTTTT | - | TRBV10-3 | TRBD2 | TRBJ2-2